The 22 T cell receptor beta chains presented below share a single source sample, sequenced in a study of blood T cells in healthy people across ages. A second roughly 6 to 12 cycle PCR used barcoded and J-beta primers. TCRdb called the 5' RACE reads again in MiXCR, with one record for every CDR3 protein. The sample consists of hundreds of thousands of distinct CDR3 sequences, 40% to 50% of them appearing once. Sequenced material: blood. The receptors were sampled from a man aged 60-69 years in good health.

The chain joins TRBV7-2 to TRBJ2-1; no clear D gene. The CDR3 loop spans 14 amino acids. V lost 1 base and J 8 bases, leaving 12 bases between the germline ends. CDR1 is SGHTA and CDR2 is FQGNSA in the germline V gene. Written as DNA, the CDR3 is TGTGCCAGCAGCTTAGATGTAGCTACGGATGAGCAGTTCTTC. This sequence encodes CASSLDVATDEQFF.

This chain uses TRBV4-1 with TRBJ2-7; D is possibly TRBD1 (6 bases). The CDR3 spans 15 residues. V was pared by 5 bases and J by 1 base, with 15 bases between. CDR1 is MGHRA and CDR2 is YSYEKL in the germline V gene. The CDR3 DNA follows: TGCGCCAGCAGCGAAGCCTCAAGGGGGTCCTACGAGCAGTACTTC. It codes for CASSEASRGSYEQYF.

V gene TRBV12-3 or TRBV12-4 combines with J gene TRBJ2-4; the D is unclear. The DNA end favors TRBJ2-7, so the J call may be wrong. The CDR3 runs 15 residues. The CDR3 region has the DNA TGTGCCAGCAGTTTAAGTGGTGCCATCCACGGCGAGCAGTACTTC. Translation gives CASSLSGAIHGEQYF.

The chain is built from TRBV7-2 and TRBJ2-3; 9 positions agree with TRBD1. The CDR3 spans 15 residues. Germline CDR1 reads SGHTA; CDR2 reads FQGNSA. The V gene end was trimmed by 5 bases and the J gene end by 4 bases; junction bases not matched to a gene: 7. Written as DNA, the CDR3 is TGTGCCAGCAGCCGACCGACAGGGGGGGCAGATACGCAGTATTTT. This translates into CASSRPTGGADTQYF.

The V and J genes are TRBV2 and TRBJ2-1; the D call may be TRBD1 or TRBD2 (5 bases each). The V and J ends lost 6 bases and 3 bases respectively, with 24 bases between them. The V gene's germline CDR1 is SNHLY and CDR2 FYNNEI. CDR3 length: 18 amino acids. CDR3 sequence (DNA): TGTGCCAGCAGAGACGACCTTGGGACGGCCAGTCTCTACAATGAGCAGTTCTTC. This sequence encodes CASRDDLGTASLYNEQFF. Together with reference TRBV2 and TRBJ2-1, the CDR3 gives the full variable domain: EPEVTQTPSHQVTQMGQEVILRCVPISNHLYFYWYRQILGQKVEFLVSFYNNEISEKSEIFDDQFSVERPDGSNFTLKIRSTKLEDSAMYFCASRDDLGTASLYNEQFFGPGTRLTVL.

This chain connects TRBV4-1 to TRBJ2-5; TRBD2 aligns across 10 bases. Germline V gene data show CDR1 as MGHRA and CDR2 as YSYEKL. The length of the CDR3 is 17 residues. After removal of 0 bases from V and 2 bases from J, the junction contained 6 bases not matched to a gene. The CDR3 is CASSQDTLAGAQETQYF. CDR3 nucleotides: TGCGCCAGCAGCCAAGATACGCTAGCGGGGGCTCAAGAGACCCAGTACTTC.

The V gene is TRBV3-1, the J gene TRBJ2-2, with D unclear. Between the trimmed V and J ends, which lost 5 bases and 8 bases, there was a span of 9 bases. The CDR3 is made up of 12 amino acids. CDR1 and CDR2 (germline): LGHDT, YNNKEL (reference sequence). The CDR3 reads CASSNGPGELFF. The CDR3 nucleotides read TGTGCCAGCAGCAACGGTCCGGGGGAGCTGTTTTTT.

This clonotype showed up many times. The chain uses TRBV5-6 and TRBJ2-7; D possibly corresponds to TRBD1 (6 bases). This CDR3 has 13 amino acids. The V and J ends lost 0 bases and 4 bases respectively, with 8 bases between them. Germline V gene data show CDR1 as SGHDT and CDR2 as YYEEEE. The CDR3 sequence is CASSLGGLYEQYF. The CDR3 DNA is TGTGCCAGCAGCTTGGGGGGGCTTTACGAGCAGTACTTC.

This clonotype came up a few times. The V and J genes are TRBV27 and TRBJ2-5; 9 nucleotides align to TRBD1. V trimming: 5 bases; J trimming: 5 bases; junction bases outside the gene matches: 6. This CDR3 spans 14 amino acids. Germline CDR1 MNHEY, CDR2 SMNVEV (reference sequence). CDR3: CASSNRGRWETQYF. CDR3 sequence (DNA): TGTGCCAGCAGTAACAGGGGGCGTTGGGAGACCCAGTACTTC.

V is TRBV6-5 and J is TRBJ1-2; D unresolved. Germline V lookup: CDR1 MNHEY, CDR2 SVGAGI. V was shortened by 0 bases and J by 3 bases, with 5 bases between the two germline ends. This CDR3 spans 13 amino acids. The CDR3 protein is CASSYSAYYGYTF. The CDR3 DNA sequence: TGTGCCAGCAGTTACTCGGCGTACTATGGCTACACCTTC.

This clonotype was found a few times. The V call is TRBV7-2, the J call TRBJ2-5; a weak D match, TRBD2 (6 bases). The germline V gene encodes CDR1 SGHTA and CDR2 FQGNSA. The ends were cut back, 5 bases at V and 2 bases at J, with 18 bases in the middle. CDR3 size: 16 residues. CDR3 sequence reads: CASSQSAGRGQETQYF. CDR3 in DNA: TGTGCCAGCAGCCAGTCGGCCGGCCGGGGGCAAGAGACCCAGTACTTC.

The chain uses TRBV6-2 or TRBV6-3 and TRBJ1-1, with 8 bases that match TRBD1. This CDR3 comprises 14 residues. Trimming cost V 5 bases and J 11 bases; bases outside gene matches: 13. Germline CDR1 and CDR2: MNHEY and SVGEGT. The CDR3 DNA is TGTGCCAGCAGTGACACCGGACAGGGTATTTATGCTTTCTTT. This encodes CASSDTGQGIYAFF.

The genes are TRBV6-5 and TRBJ1-1; D is unclear. The length of the CDR3 is 14 residues. In germline, CDR1 is MNHEY, CDR2 SVGAGI. V gave up 0 bases and J gave up 5 bases, with 10 bases separating them. The CDR3 region has the DNA TGTGCCAGCAGTTACTCGAGCCGGGGAACTGAAGCTTTCTTT. It yields the protein CASSYSSRGTEAFF.

The V and J genes are TRBV6-6 and TRBJ2-3; D not resolved. CDR3 size: 11 residues. The V gene lost 7 bases and the J gene lost 3 bases, with 5 bases spanning the gap. Germline-derived CDR1 and CDR2 are MNHNY and SVGAGI (reference sequence). The DNA of the CDR3 is TGTGCCAGCACCAAGACAGATACGCAGTATTTT. Amino acids: CASTKTDTQYF.

This clonotype was detected only a few times. The chain uses TRBV6-6 and TRBJ1-2; D is undetermined. The germline gives CDR1 MNHNY, CDR2 SVGAGI (reference sequence). V shed 11 bases and J shed 2 bases, with 9 bases lying between them. The CDR3 is 11 amino acids. Written as DNA, the CDR3 is TGTGCCGGCGGGCAGAACTATGGCTACACCTTC. Its translation: CAGGQNYGYTF.

There are a few counts of this clonotype. The rearrangement joins TRBV20-1 to TRBJ2-5, with a possible D match to TRBD1 (7 bases). V was pared by 6 bases and J by 1 base, with 15 bases between. Germline V gene lookup returns CDR1 DFQATT and CDR2 SNEGSKA (reference sequence). The CDR3 runs 14 residues. The CDR3 reads CSANPGDSQETQYF. The CDR3 region has the DNA TGCAGTGCGAATCCGGGGGACAGCCAAGAGACCCAGTACTTC.

This chain joins TRBV4-1 and TRBJ2-5; possibly TRBD2 for D (7 bases). Germline V gene sequence: CDR1 MGHRA, CDR2 YSYEKL. Trimming stripped 1 base from V and 6 bases from J, with 15 bases between. The CDR3 totals 15 residues. The CDR3 region is CASSQGGGALQTQYF. The CDR3 nucleotides read TGCGCCAGCAGCCAAGGGGGGGGGGCTCTGCAGACCCAGTACTTC.

The rearrangement uses TRBV4-3 and TRBJ1-2; the match to TRBD1 covers 8 bases. This CDR3 is built from 15 residues. J was trimmed by 8 bases and V by 0 bases; bases with no gene match: 8. Germline values: CDR1 LGHNA, CDR2 YSLEER. The CDR3 sequence is CASSQELQGDWGYTF. The CDR3 coding sequence is TGCGCCAGCAGCCAAGAGCTACAGGGGGATTGGGGCTACACCTTC.

This clonotype was seen a handful of times. This sequence joins TRBV4-3 and TRBJ2-1; possible D gene TRBD2, 5 bases. The germline V and J ends were trimmed by 0 bases and 3 bases, with 9 bases remaining between them. This CDR3 contains 15 residues. Germline CDR1 LGHNA, CDR2 YSLEER. The CDR3 sequence: CASSQDSTNYNEQFF. In DNA, the CDR3 is TGCGCCAGCAGCCAAGACTCGACTAACTACAATGAGCAGTTCTTC.

V and J are TRBV7-9 and TRBJ1-6; 7 nucleotides match TRBD1. With 5 bases clipped from V and 8 bases from J, the junction kept 6 bases outside the gene matches. Germline V lookup: CDR1 SEHNR, CDR2 FQNEAQ (reference sequence). The CDR3 is made up of 14 amino acids. CDR3 DNA sequence: TGTGCCAGCAGCCACGGGACAGCTGATTCACCCCTCCACTTT. Protein product: CASSHGTADSPLHF.

In this sample, this clonotype turned up a few times. V usage is TRBV7-2 and J usage is TRBJ2-1; tentatively, D is TRBD1 (5 bases). CDR3 length: 14 amino acids. Germline lookup yields CDR1 SGHTA and CDR2 FQGNSA. V was shortened by 5 bases and J by 6 bases, with 14 bases between the two germline ends. CDR3: CASSQNRGSNEQFF. Written as DNA, the CDR3 is TGTGCCAGCAGCCAGAATAGGGGTAGCAATGAGCAGTTCTTC.

The chain combines TRBV4-3 with TRBJ2-3; D is perhaps TRBD2 (5 bases). This CDR3 has 17 residues. Germline V lookup: CDR1 LGHNA, CDR2 YSLEER. Trimming left V 0 bases short and J 1 base short, with 14 bases between. The CDR3 nucleotides are TGCGCCAGCAGCCAAGATCTGGTGCGGGTGGGCACAGATACGCAGTATTTT. It translates to CASSQDLVRVGTDTQYF.